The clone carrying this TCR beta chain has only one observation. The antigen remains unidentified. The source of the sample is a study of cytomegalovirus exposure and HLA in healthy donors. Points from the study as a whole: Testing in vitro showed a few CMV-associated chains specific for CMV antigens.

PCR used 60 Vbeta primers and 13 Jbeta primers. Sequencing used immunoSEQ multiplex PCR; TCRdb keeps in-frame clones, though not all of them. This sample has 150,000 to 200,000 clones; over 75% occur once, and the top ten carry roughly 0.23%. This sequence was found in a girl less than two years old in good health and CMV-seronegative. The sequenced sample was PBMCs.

DNA for the CDR3: TGCGCCAGCAGCGTCGGGCCAGGGGAGGGAGAAAAACTGTTTTTT. Its protein product is CASSVGPGEGEKLFF. The V call is TRBV5-1, the J call TRBJ1-4, with D possibly matching TRBD1 (6 bases). The CDR3 runs to 15 residues. The germline V gene has CDR1 SGHRS and CDR2 YFSETQ. Trimming removed 4 bases from V and 8 bases from J, with 18 bases in between. Complete variable domain (other parts from reference TRBV5-1 and TRBJ1-4): KAGVTQTPRYLIKTRGQQVTLSCSPISGHRSVSWYQQTPGQGLQFLFEYFSETQRNKGNFPGRFSGRQFSNSRSEMNVSTLELGDSALYLCASSVGPGEGEKLFFGSGTQLSVL.